These T cell receptor beta chains were read from a single sample in a study of blood T cell repertoires in COVID-19. Data came from immunoSEQ multiplex PCR; TCRdb stores just in-frame clones and leaves some out. This table holds 55,000 to 75,000 clones, roughly 82% found once. Material for sequencing was peripheral blood. These receptors all stem from an elderly man with active COVID-19. CDR3s include the opening cysteine and the closing phenylalanine or tryptophan. A D gene is named only where the DNA matches it firmly. Only some rows state a clone size, as once, few, many or a class for expanded clones.

TRBD2	TRBJ2-1	NA	TRBV27	TGTGCCAGCAGTTTTAGCGGGAGAGGTAATGAGCAGTTCTTC	CASSFSGRGNEQFF
NA	TRBJ2-7	NA	TRBV11-2	TGTGCCAGCAGCTTACCCCACTATCGCGAGCAGTACTTC	CASSLPHYREQYF
NA	TRBJ2-2	NA	TRBV4-1	TGCGCCAGCAGCCAACCCTGGGGGGTGAACACCGGGGAGCTGTTTTTT	CASSQPWGVNTGELFF
TRBD1	TRBJ1-1	NA	TRBV6-2/TRBV6-3	TGTGCCAGCAGTAATAACAGGGGTAGGACTGAAGCTTTCTTT	CASSNNRGRTEAFF
TRBD1	TRBJ2-1	few	TRBV23-1	TGCGCCAGCAGTCAACCCGGACAGGGGCCGAGCTCCTACAATGAGCAGTTCTTC	CASSQPGQGPSSYNEQFF
NA	TRBJ1-1	NA	TRBV5-6	TGTGCCAGCAGCTTGGTCGGGAACATGAACACTGAAGCTTTCTTT	CASSLVGNMNTEAFF
TRBD1	TRBJ2-7	few	TRBV9	TGTGCCAGCAGCGTACAGGGGACAGGGGACTACGAGCAGTACTTC	CASSVQGTGDYEQYF
TRBD1	TRBJ1-2	NA	TRBV5-4	TGTGCCAGCAGCTTTGACAGGGTTGGCTATGGCTACACCTTC	CASSFDRVGYGYTF
NA	TRBJ2-2	NA	TRBV5-1	TGCGCCAGCAGCTTGCCTCCCACCGGGGAGCTGTTTTTT	CASSLPPTGELFF
NA	TRBJ1-6	NA	TRBV7-2	TGTGCCAGCAGCTCCTCTGACAGCCGATCTTCACCCCTCCACTTT	CASSSSDSRSSPLHF
TRBD2	TRBJ2-1	NA	TRBV27	TGTGCCAGCAGGCTAGCGGGGCGGCTCGGCTACAATGAGCAGTTCTTC	CASRLAGRLGYNEQFF
NA	TRBJ2-1	NA	TRBV12-3/TRBV12-4	TGTGCCAGCAGTTCCGCGTACAATGAGCAGTTCTTC	CASSSAYNEQFF
TRBD1	TRBJ2-6	NA	TRBV7-3	TGTGCCAGCAGCTTAAAGGGACAGGGGCCAGGGGGGGCCAACGTCCTGACTTTC	CASSLKGQGPGGANVLTF
NA	TRBJ2-3	NA	TRBV2	TGTGCCAGCAGCTGGGCCGGTAGCACAGATACGCAGTATTTT	CASSWAGSTDTQYF
NA	TRBJ2-1	NA	TRBV29-1	TGCAGCGTTGAGGGCACGCCCAGTTACAATGAGCAGTTCTTC	CSVEGTPSYNEQFF
NA	TRBJ2-3	NA	TRBV21-1	TGTGCCAGCAGAGGCCAGCGCGGCACAGATACGCAGTATTTT	CASRGQRGTDTQYF
NA	TRBJ1-1	NA	TRBV4-3	TGCGCCAGCAGCCAAGAACTGGCGGCAGCCACGGGTACTGAAGCTTTCTTT	CASSQELAAATGTEAFF
NA	TRBJ2-2	NA	TRBV25-1	TGTGCCAGCAGTGAACAGGGAATAGGGGAGCTGTTTTTT	CASSEQGIGELFF
TRBD2	TRBJ2-3	once	TRBV5-1	TGCGCCAGCAGCTCGCGGAGGGGAGGGGACACAGATACGCAGTATTTT	CASSSRRGGDTDTQYF
NA	TRBJ1-2	NA	TRBV19	TGTGCCAGTACTTCAGGGACAACTAACTATGGCTACACCTTC	CASTSGTTNYGYTF
TRBD2	TRBJ2-4	few	TRBV6-5	TGTGCCAGCAGTTCACGACTAGCGGGGGAACGGGTCATTCAGTACTTC	CASSSRLAGERVIQYF
NA	TRBJ2-7	once	TRBV4-3	TGCGCCAGCAGCCTAGGACTGTCGTCCTACGAGCAGTACTTC	CASSLGLSSYEQYF
TRBD1	TRBJ2-1	once	TRBV19	TGTGCCAGTAGTTCATCCGGGACAGGGAGATTCAATGAGCAGTTCTTC	CASSSSGTGRFNEQFF
NA	TRBJ1-5	NA	TRBV18	TGTGCCAGCTCACCAGTATTTGACTCAGGCAATCAGCCCCAGCATTTT	CASSPVFDSGNQPQHF
TRBD1	TRBJ1-2	NA	TRBV4-3	TGCGCCAGCAGCCCTACGGACAGGCTCTATGGCTACACCTTC	CASSPTDRLYGYTF
TRBD1	TRBJ1-2	few	TRBV6-2/TRBV6-3	TGTGCCAGCAGTACCCCCGGGACAGCGAACTATGGCTACACCTTC	CASSTPGTANYGYTF
NA	TRBJ2-7	NA	TRBV5-4	TGTGCCAGCCTCGAGCAGTACTTC	CASLEQYF
NA	TRBJ2-3	once	TRBV6-2/TRBV6-3	TGTGCCAGCAGTTACTCGCCGGAAGAGGCCACAGATACGCAGTATTTT	CASSYSPEEATDTQYF
NA	TRBJ1-2	NA	TRBV28	TGTGCCAGCAGTTTATTTAGCTATGGCTACACCTTC	CASSLFSYGYTF
NA	TRBJ2-5	NA	TRBV9	TGTGCCAGCAGCGTAGCAGGCGTTGGAGAGACCCAGTACTTC	CASSVAGVGETQYF
TRBD1	TRBJ1-2	NA	TRBV19	TGTGCCAGTAGTAGAGCCGGGACAGGCGCCTATGGCTACACCTTC	CASSRAGTGAYGYTF
TRBD1	TRBJ2-1	NA	TRBV11-3	TGTGCCAGCAGCTTAGGGCAGGGGGACTACAATGAGCAGTTCTTC	CASSLGQGDYNEQFF
TRBD1	TRBJ2-7	NA	TRBV6-6	TGTGCCAGCAGTTTGGACAGGCTCAGCTCCTACGAGCAGTACTTC	CASSLDRLSSYEQYF
NA	TRBJ2-1	once	TRBV6-2/TRBV6-3	TGTGCCAGCAGTTTGGAGCGCCGCTCCTACAATGAGCAGTTCTTC	CASSLERRSYNEQFF
TRBD2	TRBJ2-2	NA	TRBV15	TGTGCCACCAGCACGCGCAGCGGGAGGGCCCACGCCGGGGAGCTGTTTTTT	CATSTRSGRAHAGELFF
TRBD2	TRBJ2-5	once	TRBV30	TGTGCCTGGAGTGTAGGACTAGCGGGGACGAAGACCCAGTACTTC	CAWSVGLAGTKTQYF
TRBD2	TRBJ2-1	once	TRBV6-2/TRBV6-3	TGTGCCAGCAGTAACCCTAGCGGGGGGGCTTTTAATGAGCAGTTCTTC	CASSNPSGGAFNEQFF
NA	TRBJ1-1	NA	TRBV6-5	TGTGCCAGCACCAAACCGGGGGGGACTGAAGCTTTCTTT	CASTKPGGTEAFF
NA	TRBJ2-1	NA	TRBV19	TGTGCCAGTAGTCCGGGGTACAATGAGCAGTTCTTC	CASSPGYNEQFF
TRBD1	TRBJ1-5	NA	TRBV6-6	TGTGCCAGCAGGGACAGGGGGAACAATCAGCCCCAGCATTTT	CASRDRGNNQPQHF
TRBD2	TRBJ2-3	NA	TRBV24-1	TGTGCCACCAGTGATTCGGGACTAGCGGGAGGCTACACAGATACGCAGTATTTT	CATSDSGLAGGYTDTQYF